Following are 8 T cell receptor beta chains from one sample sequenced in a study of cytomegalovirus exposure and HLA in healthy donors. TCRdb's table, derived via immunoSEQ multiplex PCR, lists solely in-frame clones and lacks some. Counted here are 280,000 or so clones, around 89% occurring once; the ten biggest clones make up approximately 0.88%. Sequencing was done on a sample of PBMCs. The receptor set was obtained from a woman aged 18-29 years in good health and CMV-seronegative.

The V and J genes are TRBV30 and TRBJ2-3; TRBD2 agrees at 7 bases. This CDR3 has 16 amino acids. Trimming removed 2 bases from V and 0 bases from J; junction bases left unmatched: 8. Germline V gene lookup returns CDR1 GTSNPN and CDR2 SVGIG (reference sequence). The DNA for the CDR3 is TGTGCCTGGAGTACGTGGGAGGGCCGTAGCACAGATACGCAGTATTTT. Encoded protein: CAWSTWEGRSTDTQYF.

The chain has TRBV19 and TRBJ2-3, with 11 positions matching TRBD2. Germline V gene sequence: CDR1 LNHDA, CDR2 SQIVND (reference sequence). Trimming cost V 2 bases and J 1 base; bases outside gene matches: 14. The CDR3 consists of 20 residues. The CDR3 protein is CASSIFLGLAGGRGTDTQYF. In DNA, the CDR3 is TGTGCCAGTAGTATATTTCTTGGGCTAGCGGGAGGACGAGGCACAGATACGCAGTATTTT.

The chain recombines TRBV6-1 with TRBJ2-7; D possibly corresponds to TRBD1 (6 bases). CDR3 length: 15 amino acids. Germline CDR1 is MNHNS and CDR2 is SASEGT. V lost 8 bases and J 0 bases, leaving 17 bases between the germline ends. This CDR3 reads CASRQVGLASYEQYF. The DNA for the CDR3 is TGTGCCAGCCGACAGGTCGGGCTAGCCTCCTACGAGCAGTACTTC.

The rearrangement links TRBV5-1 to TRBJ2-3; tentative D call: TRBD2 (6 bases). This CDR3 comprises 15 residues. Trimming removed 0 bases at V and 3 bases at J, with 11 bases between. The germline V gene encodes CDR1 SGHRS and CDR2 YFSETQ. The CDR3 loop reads CASSLASGLTDTQYF. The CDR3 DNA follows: TGCGCCAGCAGCTTGGCCTCGGGACTTACAGATACGCAGTATTTT. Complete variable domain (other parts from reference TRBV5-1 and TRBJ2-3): KAGVTQTPRYLIKTRGQQVTLSCSPISGHRSVSWYQQTPGQGLQFLFEYFSETQRNKGNFPGRFSGRQFSNSRSEMNVSTLELGDSALYLCASSLASGLTDTQYFGPGTRLTVL.

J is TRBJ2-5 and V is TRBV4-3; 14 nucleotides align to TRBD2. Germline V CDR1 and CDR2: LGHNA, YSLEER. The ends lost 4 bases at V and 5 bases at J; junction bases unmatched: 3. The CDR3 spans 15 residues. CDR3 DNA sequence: TGCGCCAGCAGCCCGACTAGCGGGAGGGGCGAGACCCAGTACTTC. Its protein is CASSPTSGRGETQYF.

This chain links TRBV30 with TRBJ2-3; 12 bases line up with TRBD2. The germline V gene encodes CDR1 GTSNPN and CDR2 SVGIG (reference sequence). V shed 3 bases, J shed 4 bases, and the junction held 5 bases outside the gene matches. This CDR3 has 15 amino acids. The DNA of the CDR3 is TGTGCCTGGAGCGTCCTAGCGGGAGGGTCAGATACGCAGTATTTT. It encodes CAWSVLAGGSDTQYF.

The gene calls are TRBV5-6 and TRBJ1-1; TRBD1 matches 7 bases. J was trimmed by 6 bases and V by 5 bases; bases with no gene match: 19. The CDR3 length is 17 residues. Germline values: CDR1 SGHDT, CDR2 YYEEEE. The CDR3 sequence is CASRPFWTGTRTAEAFF. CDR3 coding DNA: TGTGCCAGCAGGCCGTTTTGGACAGGCACTCGAACGGCTGAAGCTTTCTTT. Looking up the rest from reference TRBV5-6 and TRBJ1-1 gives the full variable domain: DAGVTQSPTHLIKTRGQQVTLRCSPKSGHDTVSWYQQALGQGPQFIFQYYEEEERQRGNFPDRFSGHQFPNYSSELNVNALLLGDSALYLCASRPFWTGTRTAEAFFGQGTRLTVV.

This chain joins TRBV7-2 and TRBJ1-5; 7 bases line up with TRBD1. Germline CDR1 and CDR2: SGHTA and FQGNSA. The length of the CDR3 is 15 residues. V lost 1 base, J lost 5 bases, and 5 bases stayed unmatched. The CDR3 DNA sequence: TGTGCCAGCAGCTTAGGACAGGGTGGTTATCAGCCCCAGCATTTT. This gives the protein CASSLGQGGYQPQHF.